Below, one T cell receptor (beta chain) is given with its context. Its antigen remains unidentified. Clones were sequenced by immunoSEQ multiplex PCR, and TCRdb holds only the in-frame ones, with some missing. Counted here are 150,000 to 200,000 clones, approximately 90% occurring once; the ten biggest clones make up under 1.5%. The germline V gene has CDR1 PRHDT and CDR2 FYEKMQ (reference sequence). V dropped 0 bases and J dropped 2 bases, with 7 bases sitting between them. This CDR3 is 14 amino acids long. The data belong to a study of T cell responses to AZD1222 COVID-19 vaccine. Study-wide findings and caveats: Among those given AZD1222, only five or six were seropositive at baseline. CD4 TCRs covered the whole spike, strongest at regions 160-218 and 743-854. Donors were mostly white British, more females; clonal diversity possibly underestimated.

The starting material was peripheral blood, obtained 28 days after the second AZD1222 dose. The receptor was derived from an adult who received the AZD1222 COVID-19 vaccine. The chain recombines TRBV13 with TRBJ2-5; D is uncertain. CDR3 region: CASSLGQLQETQYF. The CDR3 DNA sequence: TGTGCCAGCAGCTTAGGACAGCTACAAGAGACCCAGTACTTC. The variable domain in full, completed from reference TRBV13 and TRBJ2-5, reads AAGVIQSPRHLIKEKRETATLKCYPIPRHDTVYWYQQGPGQDPQFLISFYEKMQSDKGSIPDRFSAQQFSDYHSELNMSSLELGDSALYFCASSLGQLQETQYFGPGTRLLVL.